This T cell receptor (beta chain) was identified in a study of CD8 T cells in ankylosing spondylitis. At least ten counts were recorded for this clonotype. TCRdb redid the calling of the 5' RACE reads with MiXCR, one entry per CDR3 protein. Among fewer than 25,000 distinct CDR3 sequences listed, 13% were seen once. V trimming: 4 bases; J trimming: 8 bases; junction bases outside the gene matches: 10. The CDR3 totals 15 residues. CDR1 and CDR2 (germline): SGHRS, YFSETQ. Sequencing was carried out using blood. The genes are TRBV5-1 and TRBJ2-1; 9 bases align to TRBD2. The source is a male donor with ankylosing spondylitis or in good health (not recorded which). CDR3 bases: TGCGCCAGCAGCACCCTAGCGGGGCGGGTCCATGAGCAGTTCTTC. Residues: CASSTLAGRVHEQFF.